This is a list of T cell receptor beta chains from one sample in a study of shared clonotypes between healthy human individuals. Assay: immunoSEQ multiplex PCR; the TCRdb copy retains only in-frame clones and omits some. This sample has 650,000 to 750,000 clones, with 72% found just once. The sample was memory CD4+ T cells sorted from blood. All receptors come from a woman aged 30 to 39 in good health. Both conserved end residues are part of each CDR3. The D gene is left open where the match is weak. Rows may omit the clone size; those that give it use once, few, many or a size class.

.,TRBV28,TRBJ1-5,.,12,CASSILLQPQHF,TGTGCCAGCAGTATACTTCTCCAGCCCCAGCATTTT
.,TRBV12-5,TRBJ2-3,.,14,CARQGQSRTDTQYF,TGTGCTAGGCAGGGGCAGAGTCGCACAGATACGCAGTATTTT
once,TRBV19,TRBJ1-2,.,14,CASSRRDVFVGYTF,TGTGCCAGTAGTAGACGGGACGTCTTCGTAGGCTACACCTTC
many,TRBV6-6,TRBJ1-1,.,15,CASSYSYQTSAEAFF,TGTGCCAGCAGTTACTCGTACCAAACGAGTGCTGAAGCTTTCTTT
.,TRBV7-8,TRBJ1-1,.,14,CASSTGQTNTEAFF,TGTGCCAGCAGCACGGGACAAACGAACACTGAAGCTTTCTTT
.,TRBV19,TRBJ1-1,TRBD1,13,CASSDRGFAEAFF,TGTGCCAGTAGTGACAGGGGGTTCGCTGAAGCTTTCTTT
.,TRBV5-1,TRBJ1-5,.,15,CASSLGIERNQPQHF,TGCGCCAGCAGCTTGGGAATTGAACGGAATCAGCCCCAGCATTTT
.,TRBV9,TRBJ1-1,.,12,CASSKANTEAFF,TGTGCCAGCAGCAAGGCAAACACTGAAGCTTTCTTT
once,TRBV6-5,TRBJ1-2,.,13,CASRYTTNYGYTF,TGTGCCAGTCGGTATACTACTAACTATGGCTACACCTTC
.,TRBV19,TRBJ1-5,.,14,CAGSFRDSNQPQHF,TGTGCCGGATCGTTCCGGGACAGCAATCAGCCCCAGCATTTT
.,TRBV27,TRBJ1-2,.,13,CASSLAADYGYTF,TGTGCCAGCAGTTTAGCGGCAGACTATGGCTACACCTTC
.,TRBV30,TRBJ1-5,.,17,CASLTGIGFLGNQPQHF,TGTGCCTCGCTAACAGGGATCGGGTTCTTGGGCAATCAGCCCCAGCATTTT
.,TRBV5-5,TRBJ2-7,TRBD1,15,CASSLAGTGSYEQYF,TGTGCCAGCAGCTTGGCCGGGACAGGCTCTTACGAGCAGTACTTC
.,TRBV27,TRBJ1-3,.,13,CASSPSGGNTIYF,TGTGCCAGCAGCCCTAGTGGTGGAAACACCATATATTTT
.,TRBV25-1,TRBJ1-4,.,15,CASSEYKSGNEKLFF,TGTGCCAGCAGTGAATATAAGTCCGGGAATGAAAAACTGTTTTTT
.,TRBV27,TRBJ2-6,.,13,CASRFSGANVLTF,TGTGCCAGCAGGTTCTCTGGGGCCAACGTCCTGACTTTC
.,TRBV18,TRBJ2-7,TRBD2,17,CASSHGLAGGSLGEQYF,TGTGCCAGCTCCCATGGACTAGCGGGAGGATCCCTCGGCGAGCAGTACTTC
.,TRBV7-2,TRBJ2-1,TRBD2,15,CASNRIAGVGNEQFF,TGTGCCAGCAACCGTATAGCGGGAGTTGGGAATGAGCAGTTCTTC
.,TRBV7-6,TRBJ2-7,.,16,CASSLDDSVDSYEQYF,TGTGCCAGCAGCTTAGATGACAGCGTGGACTCCTACGAGCAGTACTTC
.,TRBV7-2,TRBJ2-7,TRBD2,16,CASSLVTSASSYEQYF,TGTGCCAGCAGCTTAGTTACTAGCGCATCCTCCTACGAGCAGTACTTC
.,TRBV15,TRBJ2-1,TRBD2,16,CATSRDRLAEYNEQFF,TGTGCCACCAGCAGAGATCGCCTAGCGGAGTACAATGAGCAGTTCTTC
once,TRBV19,TRBJ1-3,.,15,CASSTTGRSGNTIYF,TGTGCCAGTAGTACAACAGGGCGCTCTGGAAACACCATATATTTT
.,TRBV27,TRBJ1-1,.,13,CASSTQGTTEAFF,TGTGCCAGCAGTACGCAGGGGACCACTGAAGCTTTCTTT